These 20 T cell receptor beta chains were sequenced from one sample in a study of T cells in Graves' hyperthyroidism and ophthalmopathy. TCR beta CDR3 regions were amplified from RNA transcripts. When the TCR CDR3 underwent first-round RT-PCR, the HTBI primer set was used. TCRdb recomputed calls from the multiplex PCR reads with MiXCR, one row per CDR3 protein. The sample has over 200,000 distinct CDR3 sequences; about 14% are singletons. Specimen: blood. These receptor sequences come from a woman aged 40 to 50 with Graves' hyperthyroidism that later progressed to Graves' ophthalmopathy.

The chain carries TRBV18 and TRBJ2-3, with D hard to call. From germline, CDR1 is KGHSH and CDR2 LQKENI. The CDR3 sequence is 16 residues long. V gave up 3 bases and J gave up 8 bases, with 21 bases separating them. The CDR3 sequence: CASSPVGAVGRATQYF. In DNA, the CDR3 is TGTGCCAGCTCACCCGTAGGCGCGGTAGGAAGAGCTACGCAGTATTTT.

This chain links TRBV2 with TRBJ2-1; 10 bases map to TRBD2. The CDR3 covers 13 residues. The germline V gene encodes CDR1 SNHLY and CDR2 FYNNEI. With 7 bases clipped from V and 8 bases from J, the junction kept 5 bases outside the gene matches. In DNA, the CDR3 is TGTGCCAGCACTAGCGGGAGAGGTTATGAGCAGTTCTTC. Protein: CASTSGRGYEQFF.

This clonotype was counted ten times or more. V and J are TRBV12-3 or TRBV12-4 and TRBJ2-1; D is uncertain. This CDR3 region has 14 residues. Trimming removed 7 bases from V and 5 bases from J, with 15 bases in between. CDR3 DNA sequence: TGTGCCAGCACTCCCAAGGCTGTCCACAATGAGCAGTTCTTC. Translating gives CASTPKAVHNEQFF.

This clonotype appeared many times. The chain combines TRBV27 with TRBJ1-6; D is ambiguous. The ends were cut back, 4 bases at V and 4 bases at J, with 11 bases in the middle. Per the germline V gene, CDR1 is MNHEY and CDR2 is SMNVEV (reference sequence). The CDR3 length is 15 residues. The CDR3 region is CASSYLGPYNSPLHF. The CDR3 nucleotides are TGTGCCAGCAGTTATTTGGGCCCTTATAATTCACCCCTCCACTTT.

This clonotype was counted many times. This chain uses TRBV12-3 or TRBV12-4 with TRBJ1-3; D gene uncertain. The V gene lost 2 bases and the J gene lost 0 bases, with 8 bases spanning the gap. CDR3 length equals 15 residues. CDR3 nucleotide sequence: TGTGCCAGCAGTTTAATGGGTGGCTCTGGAAACACCATATATTTT. As protein: CASSLMGGSGNTIYF.

This clonotype was seen ten or more times. The chain combines TRBV7-3 with TRBJ2-3, with D uncertain. The germline V gene has CDR1 SGHTA and CDR2 FQGTGA. The V end lost 6 bases, the J end lost 2 bases, and 15 bases lay between the germline ends. CDR3 length: 15 residues. The CDR3 here is CASSFGPQYTDTQYF. The CDR3 nucleotides are TGTGCCAGCAGTTTTGGGCCTCAATACACAGATACGCAGTATTTT.

The gene calls are TRBV15 and TRBJ2-4; 7 bases agree with TRBD1. The CDR3 is 16 amino acids. From germline, CDR1 is LNHNV and CDR2 YYDKDF (reference sequence). Trimming took 1 base from V and 9 from J; bases not matched to a gene: 12. The CDR3 here is CATSRGRTGPGGIQYF. The CDR3 bases are TGTGCCACCAGCAGAGGCCGGACAGGCCCTGGCGGCATTCAGTACTTC.

This clonotype has just a few counts. A much larger clone sits a single nucleotide away, making a read error possible. The rearrangement uses TRBV27 and TRBJ2-3; 13 bases fit TRBD2. CDR1 is MNHEY and CDR2 is SMNVEV in the germline V gene (reference sequence). This CDR3 has 20 amino acids. This chain's CDR3 is CASGLRPGLAGPERTDTQYF. The CDR3 region has the DNA TGTGCCAGCGGTTTAAGGCCGGGACTAGCGGGACCCGAGCGCACAGATACGCAGTATTTT.

This clonotype was seen many times. This rearrangement joins TRBV5-8 to TRBJ2-1; D is unclear. Trimming removed 1 base from V and 4 bases from J, with 6 bases in between. CDR3 length: 13 amino acids. Germline V gene data show CDR1 as SGHTS and CDR2 as YDEGEE. CDR3 loop: CASSLIPYNEQFF. CDR3 nucleotides: TGTGCCAGCAGCTTGATACCTTACAATGAGCAGTTCTTC.

The chain carries TRBV4-1 and TRBJ1-1; D gene uncertain. Germline V gene lookup returns CDR1 MGHRA and CDR2 YSYEKL. The CDR3 runs to 14 residues. V was pared by 3 bases and J by 0 bases, with 8 bases between. The CDR3 reads CASSHDVMNTEAFF. The DNA of the CDR3 is TGCGCCAGCAGCCACGACGTCATGAACACTGAAGCTTTCTTT.

This sequence joins TRBV7-9 and TRBJ1-4; 9 nucleotides line up with TRBD1. The CDR3 sequence is 15 residues long. Germline loops: CDR1 SEHNR, CDR2 FQNEAQ (reference sequence). With V trimmed by 5 bases and J by 9 bases, 10 bases remained unmatched. The DNA for the CDR3 is TGTGCCAGCAGCCAATCCACGACAGGGGGAAAAAAACTGTTTTTT. Its translation: CASSQSTTGGKKLFF.

This clonotype showed up many times. The chain joins TRBV24-1 to TRBJ2-3; 9 bases match TRBD1. This CDR3 comprises 17 residues. CDR1 and CDR2 (germline): KGHDR, SFDVKD. V lost 0 bases, J lost 3 bases, and 6 bases stayed unmatched. CDR3 DNA sequence: TGTGCCACCAGTGATTTGAAGGTGGACAGGGGAACAGATACGCAGTATTTT. Translating gives CATSDLKVDRGTDTQYF.

This clonotype was seen at least ten times. This chain connects TRBV18 to TRBJ2-1; the match to TRBD2 covers 13 bases. CDR1 is KGHSH and CDR2 is LQKENI in the germline V gene. This CDR3 is built from 18 residues. Germline trimming cut 3 bases from V and 1 base from J; bases unmatched to any gene: 6. CDR3: CASSPRRTSGSSYNEQFF. As DNA, the CDR3 is TGTGCCAGCTCACCCCGAAGGACTAGCGGGAGTTCCTACAATGAGCAGTTCTTC.

This clonotype was seen many times. The V gene is TRBV28, the J gene TRBJ1-4, with D possibly TRBD1 on 5 matching bases. Germline-derived CDR1 and CDR2 are MDHEN and SYDVKM. This CDR3 has 15 residues. V was clipped by 5 bases and J by 0 bases, with 10 bases between them. In DNA, the CDR3 is TGTGCCAGCAGTGCTGGGGGGACAACTAATGAAAAACTGTTTTTT. Translated: CASSAGGTTNEKLFF.

The table lists this clonotype with many counts. The gene calls are TRBV13 and TRBJ1-1; D not certain. CDR1 PRHDT and CDR2 FYEKMQ come from the germline V gene (reference sequence). Trimming removed 4 bases at V and 11 bases at J, with 17 bases between. CDR3 size: 13 residues. CDR3 nucleotide sequence: TGTGCCAGCAGCTCTCGAGGGAGGGTCGACGCTTTCTTT. Translation: CASSSRGRVDAFF. Complete variable domain (other parts from reference TRBV13 and TRBJ1-1): AAGVIQSPRHLIKEKRETATLKCYPIPRHDTVYWYQQGPGQDPQFLISFYEKMQSDKGSIPDRFSAQQFSDYHSELNMSSLELGDSALYFCASSSRGRVDAFFGQGTRLTVV.

This clonotype showed up many times. The chain employs TRBV5-1 and TRBJ2-6; D gene unclear. The germline CDR1 and CDR2 sequences are SGHRS and YFSETQ. With 1 base removed from V and 0 bases from J, the gap between germline ends came to 5 bases. The CDR3 is 15 amino acids. Here the CDR3 DNA reads TGCGCCAGCAGCTTGCGCCTCTCTGGGGCCAACGTCCTGACTTTC. Protein product: CASSLRLSGANVLTF.

This clonotype turned up a few times. V and J are TRBV28 and TRBJ1-2; TRBD1 matches 9 bases. The CDR3 is 14 residues long. Trimming removed 4 bases from V and 8 bases from J; junction bases left unmatched: 8. Germline V gene lookup returns CDR1 MDHEN and CDR2 SYDVKM. The CDR3 DNA follows: TGTGCCAGCAGTTGGGGACAGGGCCTCGGCGGCTACACCTTC. It specifies CASSWGQGLGGYTF.

This clonotype has ten or more counts. The chain combines TRBV7-2 with TRBJ2-5; D might be TRBD1 (7 bases). CDR1 is SGHTA, CDR2 FQGNSA, per germline. Trimming pared 5 bases from V and 2 bases from J, leaving 15 bases between. CDR3 size: 15 residues. The CDR3 loop reads CASSSQGGLQETQYF. The CDR3 region has the DNA TGTGCCAGCAGCAGCCAGGGGGGTCTGCAAGAGACCCAGTACTTC.

This clonotype has a count of ten or more. The chain carries TRBV30 and TRBJ2-7; D is perhaps TRBD2 (5 bases). The CDR3 runs to 14 residues. Germline-derived CDR1 and CDR2 are GTSNPN and SVGIG (reference sequence). The V end was cut by 0 bases, the J end by 0 bases, with 9 bases between. CDR3 in DNA: TGTGCCTGGAGTGTACTGAGGGACTCCTACGAGCAGTACTTC. It encodes CAWSVLRDSYEQYF.

This chain uses TRBV7-3 with TRBJ2-1, with 8 bases fitting TRBD2. Germline CDR1 reads SGHTA; CDR2 reads FQGTGA. The CDR3 totals 16 residues. Trimming took 6 bases from V and 8 from J; bases not matched to a gene: 15. The CDR3 DNA reads as TGTGCCAGCAGGCCAACCGGGAGCGGGAGAATCCATGAGCAGTTCTTC. Encoded protein: CASRPTGSGRIHEQFF. The entire variable domain, with the rest obtained from reference TRBV7-3 and TRBJ2-1, is as follows: GAGVSQTPSNKVTEKGKYVELRCDPISGHTALYWYRQSLGQGPEFLIYFQGTGAADDSGLPNDRFFAVRPEGSVSTLKIQRTERGDSAVYLCASRPTGSGRIHEQFFGPGTRLTVL.